The 5 T cell receptor beta chains below come from one sample, sequenced in a study of CD8+ T cells in alopecia areata. cDNA serving as the sequencing template came from extracted, reverse transcribed RNA. Produced via immunoSEQ multiplex PCR; TCRdb's table is partial and in-frame only. The table has a few hundred thousand clones, 35% to 45% seen once. Treatment in this sample: oral pan-JAK inhibitor, 5-10 mg twice daily. The sequences come from CD4+ T cells sorted from blood, collected at approximately week 30, from a patient treated with tofacitinib. The receptors here all came from a human donor with alopecia areata.

This clone came up many times. V usage is TRBV11-2 and J usage is TRBJ2-7, with unresolved D. Germline assignment: CDR1 SGHAT and CDR2 FQNNGV. The CDR3 runs to 15 residues. Trimming took 4 bases from V and 2 from J, leaving 15 bases between them. The CDR3 sequence is CASSSDPKLPYEQYF. CDR3 bases: TGTGCCAGCAGCTCGGACCCGAAACTTCCCTACGAGCAGTACTTC.

The chain has TRBV9 and TRBJ2-1; TRBD1 or TRBD2 may be the D gene (5 bases each). Germline loops: CDR1 SGDLS, CDR2 YYNGEE. The CDR3 extends over 17 amino acids. V was pared by 2 bases and J by 1 base, with 16 bases between. The CDR3 here is CASSVPLGTVSYNEQFF. The CDR3 nucleotides are TGTGCCAGCAGCGTGCCGTTGGGGACGGTTTCCTACAATGAGCAGTTCTTC.

The CDR3 nucleotides are TGTGCCAGCAGCCAATCGAGGCCGGGTGAAGCTTTCTTT. This translates into CASSQSRPGEAFF. This chain joins TRBV16 and TRBJ1-1; D call uncertain. The CDR3 totals 13 residues. Trimming shortened V by 0 bases and J by 7 bases, and 9 bases separated the two germline ends. The germline CDR1 and CDR2 sequences are KGHSY and FQNENV.

Many counts were recorded for this clone. The DNA of the CDR3 is TGTGCCAGCAGCTTAGCTTGGTGGGAGGAAGACTACGAGCAGTACTTC. Protein product: CASSLAWWEEDYEQYF. This chain connects TRBV7-8 to TRBJ2-7, with D possibly being TRBD2 (6 bases). Per the germline V gene, CDR1 is SGHVS and CDR2 is FQNEAQ. The ends were cut back, 0 bases at V and 3 bases at J, with 15 bases in the middle. The CDR3 is 16 amino acids.

V usage is TRBV30 and J usage is TRBJ1-5, with D possibly being TRBD1 (5 bases). V lost 0 bases and J 7 bases, leaving 10 bases between the germline ends. The germline V gene has CDR1 GTSNPN and CDR2 SVGIG (reference sequence). The length of the CDR3 is 13 residues. CDR3 nucleotides: TGTGCCTGGAGTGTTGGCGGGGGACAGCCCCAGCATTTT. This gives the protein CAWSVGGGQPQHF.